This T cell receptor (beta chain) was documented in a study of blood T cells in healthy people across ages. Study at large: Every two T cells gave about one barcoded beta molecule via template switching.

Approximately 10 milliliters of peripheral blood were drawn from each donor into EDTA-treated tubes. Points from the study as a whole: The fall in TCR beta diversity per million T cells was roughly linear with age.

This clonotype was observed a few times. Its antigen is unidentified. For the second PCR, which ran for about 7 to 11 cycles, a sample-barcoded 5' primer and a J-beta primer mix were used. Unique molecular identifiers of 12 random nucleotides labeled each cDNA. MiXCR, applied by TCRdb to the 5' RACE reads, yields one record per CDR3 protein. This sample has 350,000 to 450,000 distinct CDR3 sequences; more than 45% occur once, and the top ten carry 50% to 65%. From germline, CDR1 is DFQATT and CDR2 SNEGSKA (reference sequence). V dropped 6 bases and J dropped 3 bases, with 12 bases sitting between them. The CDR3 consists of 14 residues.

The sequence was collected from a man aged 60 to 69 in good health. The sequenced sample consisted of blood. The chain employs TRBV20-1 and TRBJ1-6; D may be TRBD1 (6 bases). CDR3: CSAHTGLYNSPLHF. In nucleotides, the CDR3 is TGCAGTGCCCACACAGGGCTCTATAATTCACCCCTCCACTTT.